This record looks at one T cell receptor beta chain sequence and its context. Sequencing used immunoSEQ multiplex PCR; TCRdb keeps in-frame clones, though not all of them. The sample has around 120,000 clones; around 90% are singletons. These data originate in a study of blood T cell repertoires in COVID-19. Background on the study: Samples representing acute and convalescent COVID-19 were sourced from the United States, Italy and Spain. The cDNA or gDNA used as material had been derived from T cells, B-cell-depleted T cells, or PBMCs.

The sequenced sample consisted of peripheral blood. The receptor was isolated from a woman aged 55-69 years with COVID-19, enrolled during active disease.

CDR3 DNA sequence: TGTGCCAGCAGCTGGGGGCTTATTCTAGCCAAAAACATTCAGTACTTC. Its protein is CASSWGLILAKNIQYF. The V gene is TRBV5-5, the J gene TRBJ2-4; tentative D call: TRBD1 (6 bases). The CDR3 runs 16 residues. The ends were cut back, 3 bases at V and 0 bases at J, with 13 bases in the middle. Germline-derived CDR1 and CDR2 are SGHKS and YYEKEE (reference sequence).